A single sample is the source of the 25 T cell receptor beta chains below, sequenced in a study of T cell responses to AZD1222 COVID-19 vaccine. Profiled with immunoSEQ multiplex PCR; TCRdb holds only in-frame clones, not every one. The table includes about 120,000 clones, more than 80% detected once. The material was peripheral blood, obtained on day 0 of AZD1222 vaccination. The receptors stem from an adult in good health.

This sequence joins TRBV5-4 and TRBJ2-5, with 14 bases fitting TRBD2. Germline CDR1 and CDR2: SGHNT and YYREEE (reference sequence). This CDR3 region has 16 residues. Trimming at V came to 3 bases and at J to 2 bases, leaving 3 bases not matched to a gene. CDR3 bases: TGTGCCAGCAGCTCCAGACTAGCGGGGGGGCAAGAGACCCAGTACTTC. As protein: CASSSRLAGGQETQYF.

The chain has TRBV19 and TRBJ2-5; maybe TRBD1 (5 bases). The germline V and J ends were trimmed by 5 bases and 7 bases, with 17 bases remaining between them. The CDR3 spans 14 residues. CDR1 LNHDA and CDR2 SQIVND come from the germline V gene (reference sequence). This CDR3 reads CASSADTASLTQYF. The CDR3, as DNA: TGTGCCAGTAGTGCGGACACGGCCTCATTGACCCAGTACTTC.

The genes are TRBV27 and TRBJ2-3; TRBD2 might be the D (6 bases). Germline assignment: CDR1 MNHEY and CDR2 SMNVEV (reference sequence). CDR3 size: 14 residues. V shed 6 bases and J shed 10 bases, with 20 bases lying between them. The CDR3 protein is CASRYRDGSGSQYF. CDR3 nucleotides: TGTGCCAGCAGATATAGGGACGGGAGCGGTTCGCAGTATTTT.

The rearrangement uses TRBV5-4 and TRBJ2-6; 8 nucleotides align to TRBD1. Germline loops: CDR1 SGHNT, CDR2 YYREEE (reference sequence). V lost 6 bases to trimming and J lost 0 bases; unmatched junction nucleotides: 8. CDR3 length: 17 residues. The CDR3 is CASTKTGDISGANVLTF. As DNA, the CDR3 is TGTGCCAGCACCAAGACAGGGGACATCTCTGGGGCCAACGTCCTGACTTTC.

About this clone itself: The limits of the CDR3 on the DNA are not certain, so only TCRdb's listed CDR3 is given. V usage is TRBV29-1 and J usage is TRBJ1-2. The CDR3 adds up to 13 amino acids, both ends counted. Germline CDR1 SQVTM, CDR2 ANQGSEA. The CDR3: CSVGGGTSLPHTF.

This chain connects TRBV9 to TRBJ1-2; D might be TRBD1 (5 bases). The V end was cut by 4 bases, the J end by 8 bases, with 18 bases between. The germline V gene has CDR1 SGDLS and CDR2 YYNGEE. This CDR3 has 14 residues. CDR3 nucleotides: TGTGCCAGCAGCCTCTCCAACGGGGCGCTGGGCTACACCTTC. Translating gives CASSLSNGALGYTF.

The chain uses TRBV28 and TRBJ2-5, with 7 bases identical to TRBD1. This CDR3 has 14 amino acids. J gave up 7 bases and V 5 bases, and 10 bases lay outside the gene matches. Germline V gene sequence: CDR1 MDHEN, CDR2 SYDVKM. Here the CDR3 reads CASSARTGTGTQYF. The CDR3 DNA reads as TGTGCCAGCAGTGCCCGGACAGGAACCGGGACCCAGTACTTC.

This clone was seen a handful of times. V is TRBV7-2 and J is TRBJ2-3; TRBD2 matches 8 bases. CDR3 length: 15 residues. The V gene's germline CDR1 is SGHTA and CDR2 FQGNSA. Germline trimming cut 1 base from V and 5 bases from J; bases unmatched to any gene: 5. The CDR3 protein is CASSLVWLAGDTQYF. Here the CDR3 DNA reads TGTGCCAGCAGCTTAGTCTGGCTAGCGGGAGATACGCAGTATTTT.

The CDR3 nucleotides read TGTGCCAGTAGTATTAGGGGGACAGGGGGCCGGCAGCCCCAGCATTTT. It codes for CASSIRGTGGRQPQHF. The genes are TRBV19 and TRBJ1-5; 12 positions match TRBD1. Germline CDR1 LNHDA, CDR2 SQIVND (reference sequence). CDR3 length equals 16 residues. V shed 3 bases, J shed 7 bases, and the junction held 7 bases outside the gene matches.

The chain is built from TRBV4-1 and TRBJ2-7; D gene ambiguous. Deletions cut 3 bases from V and 6 bases from J, with 21 bases between. This CDR3 spans 16 amino acids. Germline lookup yields CDR1 MGHRA and CDR2 YSYEKL. The CDR3 here is CASSHSLSLRSPEQYF. Here the CDR3 DNA reads TGCGCCAGCAGCCATTCTTTGTCCCTCCGTTCTCCCGAGCAGTACTTC.

The chain combines TRBV28 with TRBJ1-3; D is perhaps TRBD1 (6 bases). The V end was cut by 3 bases, the J end by 2 bases, with 11 bases between. Germline CDR1 and CDR2: MDHEN and SYDVKM. The CDR3 runs 15 residues. Here the CDR3 DNA reads TGTGCCAGCAGTTTGGTAGCAGGGGCTGGAAACACCATATATTTT. This gives the protein CASSLVAGAGNTIYF.

The chain uses TRBV6-5 and TRBJ2-1; 8 bases map to TRBD1. CDR3 length: 12 residues. Germline CDR1 and CDR2: MNHEY and SVGAGI. V shed 6 bases and J 7 bases; nucleotides not matched to a gene: 2. The DNA of the CDR3 is TGTGCCAGCAGGGACAGGGTTAATGAGCAGTTCTTC. As protein: CASRDRVNEQFF.

Here the CDR3 reads CASSQDWWEPEAFF. CDR3 sequence (DNA): TGTGCCAGCAGCCAAGATTGGTGGGAACCTGAAGCTTTCTTT. The rearrangement uses TRBV3-1 (or the pseudogene TRBV3-2) and TRBJ1-1; D unresolved. Germline lookup yields CDR1 LGHDT and CDR2 YNNKEL (reference sequence). The CDR3 contains 14 residues. The V gene lost 0 bases and the J gene lost 6 bases, with 11 bases spanning the gap.

The chain carries TRBV4-3 and TRBJ1-2; D gene unclear. CDR3 length: 15 residues. V lost 4 bases, J lost 7 bases, and 19 bases lay in between. Germline CDR1 is LGHNA and CDR2 is YSLEER. Here the CDR3 DNA reads TGCGCCAGCAGCCCACGGACTGTCGACGGCGGTGGCTACACCTTC. Amino acid sequence: CASSPRTVDGGGYTF.

This chain links TRBV9 with TRBJ2-5; 9 bases fit TRBD1. Losses at the gene ends were 1 base for V and 4 bases for J; bases not matched to a gene: 8. The germline V gene encodes CDR1 SGDLS and CDR2 YYNGEE. The CDR3 spans 16 residues. CDR3 DNA: TGTGCCAGCAGCGTAAATGCGGACAGGGGTGGAGAGACCCAGTACTTC. Amino acid sequence: CASSVNADRGGETQYF.

The chain combines TRBV28 with TRBJ2-3; 11 bases map to TRBD2. The CDR3 consists of 16 residues. The trim removed 5 bases at V and 6 bases at J, leaving 10 bases unmatched. Germline V gene sequence: CDR1 MDHEN, CDR2 SYDVKM. The CDR3 nucleotides read TGTGCCAGCAGTAGCGAGCGACTAGCGGGATCCGATACGCAGTATTTT. Translating it yields CASSSERLAGSDTQYF.

This sequence joins TRBV3-1 (or the pseudogene TRBV3-2) and TRBJ2-2, with D unclear. Germline V gene sequence: CDR1 LGHDT, CDR2 YNNKEL (reference sequence). This CDR3 has 15 amino acids. V was cut by 4 bases and J by 6 bases, with 15 bases left in between. The DNA for the CDR3 is TGTGCCAGCAGCCGGACGGAACTCGTCGCCGGGGAGCTGTTTTTT. It encodes CASSRTELVAGELFF.

This clone turned up a few times. CDR3 sequence (DNA): TGTGCCAGCAGCTTATTTCAACCGACCAAAAACATTCAGTACTTC. Translating it yields CASSLFQPTKNIQYF. The rearrangement joins TRBV11-2 to TRBJ2-4; D gene unclear. Trimming stripped 2 bases from V and 2 bases from J, with 10 bases between. The CDR3 loop spans 15 amino acids. Germline CDR1 SGHAT, CDR2 FQNNGV. Full variable domain (outside the CDR3, taken from reference TRBV11-2 and TRBJ2-4): EAGVAQSPRYKIIEKRQSVAFWCNPISGHATLYWYQQILGQGPKLLIQFQNNGVVDDSQLPKDRFSAERLKGVDSTLKIQPAKLEDSAVYLCASSLFQPTKNIQYFGAGTRLSVL.

The J gene is TRBJ2-7, the V gene TRBV11-2; no clear D gene. CDR1 is SGHAT, CDR2 FQNNGV, per germline. The V gene lost 4 bases and the J gene lost 4 bases, with 5 bases spanning the gap. The CDR3 spans 11 residues. The chain's CDR3 is CASSSVYEQYF. CDR3 nucleotide sequence: TGTGCCAGCAGCTCAGTTTACGAGCAGTACTTC.

The V and J genes are TRBV7-9 and TRBJ2-2; D is undetermined. The germline V gene has CDR1 SEHNR and CDR2 FQNEAQ (reference sequence). There are 16 residues in the CDR3. Trimming shortened V by 0 bases and J by 1 base, and 9 bases separated the two germline ends. In DNA, the CDR3 is TGTGCCAGCAGCTTAGCCGGTCGGAGGAACACCGGGGAGCTGTTTTTT. Protein sequence: CASSLAGRRNTGELFF.

The rearrangement links TRBV19 to TRBJ2-1; TRBD2 aligns across 7 bases. Germline CDR1 reads LNHDA; CDR2 reads SQIVND (reference sequence). The CDR3 extends over 15 amino acids. V dropped 0 bases and J dropped 2; count of bases not matched to a gene: 1. DNA of the CDR3: TGTGCCAGTAGTATAGACGGACTAGCCTACAATGAGCAGTTCTTC. It specifies CASSIDGLAYNEQFF.

V usage is TRBV3-1 (or the pseudogene TRBV3-2) and J usage is TRBJ2-1; 7 bases are a match to TRBD2. Germline CDR1 reads LGHDT; CDR2 reads YNNKEL (reference sequence). The CDR3 runs 16 residues. V was clipped by 1 base and J by 6 bases; unmatched bases: 9. The CDR3 sequence: CASSQARAGRPNEQFF. CDR3 DNA sequence: TGTGCCAGCAGCCAAGCCCGAGCGGGACGCCCCAATGAGCAGTTCTTC.

This chain joins TRBV25-1 and TRBJ2-3, with 7 bases identical to TRBD2. The V segment lost 1 base and the J segment 0 bases; nucleotides outside the gene matches: 1. Germline V CDR1 and CDR2: MGHDK, SYGVNS. CDR3 length: 15 residues. The CDR3, as DNA: TGTGCCAGCAGTGAATGGGGGGGGAGCACAGATACGCAGTATTTT. It is translated as CASSEWGGSTDTQYF.

This CDR3 is CAWSYAASGNTIYF. Written as DNA, the CDR3 is TGTGCCTGGAGTTACGCAGCCTCTGGAAACACCATATATTTT. This sequence joins TRBV30 and TRBJ1-3; D remains unclear. The CDR3 is made up of 14 amino acids. Per the germline V gene, CDR1 is GTSNPN and CDR2 is SVGIG (reference sequence). Trimming left V 2 bases short and J 0 bases short, with 8 bases between.

This clone is a singleton in its sample. The J gene is TRBJ2-3, the V gene TRBV7-9; perhaps TRBD1 as D (6 bases). The CDR3 extends over 16 amino acids. Germline V gives CDR1 SEHNR, CDR2 FQNEAQ (reference sequence). V shed 6 bases and J shed 7 bases, with 23 bases lying between them. CDR3 loop: CASSPIDLRGFYTQYF. DNA for the CDR3: TGTGCCAGCAGTCCCATAGACCTTAGGGGGTTTTATACGCAGTATTTT.